The present T cell receptor (beta chain) was sequenced within a study of blood T cell repertoires in COVID-19. Study overall: Collection of acute and convalescent COVID-19 samples took place in the United States, Italy and Spain. Sample material is recorded as cDNA or gDNA derived from T cells, B-cell-depleted T cells, or PBMCs.

V lost 5 bases and J lost 4, with 10 bases in between. Per germline, CDR1 SGHTA and CDR2 FQGNSA. CDR3 length equals 13 residues. In the study's own analysis: Reference gene primer amplification in the assay estimated nucleated cell counts. Sequenced by immunoSEQ multiplex PCR; TCRdb stores in-frame clones only, minus some. V and J calls and clone size are given by that table; D and trimming were obtained from the DNA. The profile shows 100,000 or so clones, roughly 85% of them singletons. The chain is built from TRBV7-2 and TRBJ2-3; D remains ambiguous. Specimen: peripheral blood. The clonotype comes from a woman in her 70s with active or convalescent COVID-19. CDR3 in amino acids: CASSPQRSDTQYF. The DNA of the CDR3 is TGTGCCAGCAGCCCTCAGCGCTCAGATACGCAGTATTTT.